This is a list of T cell receptor beta chains from one sample in a study of blood T cell repertoires in COVID-19. TCRdb keeps only in-frame clones here, not all; method: immunoSEQ multiplex PCR. Of 380,000 or so clones in the sample, roughly 90% are singletons; the top ten hold roughly 1.2%. The sequenced sample was peripheral blood. All receptors derive from a man between 40 and 49 years old with acute or convalescent COVID-19. Both conserved end residues are part of each CDR3. A D gene is named only where the DNA matches it firmly. The size of a clone is reported for some rows only, either as once, few or many, or as a class for expanded clones.

j_call,clone_size,v_call,cdr3_length,d_call,cdr3_aa,cdr3_nt
TRBJ1-3,once,TRBV9,15,.,CASGEGGTSGNTIYF,TGTGCCAGCGGGGAGGGCGGCACCTCTGGAAACACCATATATTTT
TRBJ2-1,.,TRBV6-2/TRBV6-3,12,TRBD2,CASSPRGGAQFF,TGTGCCAGCAGTCCCCGCGGGGGGGCGCAGTTCTTC
TRBJ2-3,.,TRBV11-3,15,.,CASSSRGTLTDTQYF,TGTGCCAGCAGCTCCCGGGGGACCCTCACAGATACGCAGTATTTT
TRBJ2-3,.,TRBV4-3,17,TRBD1,CASSQDVTGGKTDTQYF,TGCGCCAGCAGCCAAGATGTGACAGGGGGCAAGACAGATACGCAGTATTTT
TRBJ2-1,.,TRBV30,14,TRBD2,CAWSSAGSDNEQFF,TGTGCCTGGAGTTCAGCGGGAAGTGATAATGAGCAGTTCTTC
TRBJ1-2,.,TRBV24-1,14,.,CATSGPEGGYGYTF,TGTGCCACCAGTGGACCCGAAGGAGGCTATGGCTACACCTTC
TRBJ1-5,.,TRBV27,13,.,CASSLMGDQPQHF,TGTGCCAGCAGTTTGATGGGAGATCAGCCCCAGCATTTT
TRBJ2-3,.,TRBV5-8,16,.,CASSLAVGEVPDTQYF,TGTGCCAGCAGCTTGGCCGTAGGGGAGGTGCCAGATACGCAGTATTTT
TRBJ2-4,.,TRBV19,13,TRBD1,CASSRDRVNIQYF,TGTGCCAGTAGTCGGGACAGGGTAAACATTCAGTACTTC
TRBJ1-1,.,TRBV19,15,TRBD1,CASSTGAWGNTEAFF,TGTGCCAGTAGCACAGGGGCCTGGGGGAACACTGAAGCTTTCTTT
TRBJ2-3,.,TRBV19,18,TRBD2,CASTPGLAGGSSTDTQYF,TGTGCCAGTACCCCAGGACTAGCGGGGGGGTCTAGCACAGATACGCAGTATTTT
TRBJ1-5,.,TRBV18,13,.,CASSEFSNQPQHF,TGTGCCAGCTCCGAGTTTAGCAATCAGCCCCAGCATTTT
TRBJ1-2,.,TRBV27,13,.,CASSLDSAYGYTF,TGTGCCAGCAGTCTGGACAGTGCCTATGGCTACACCTTC
TRBJ2-7,.,TRBV3-1/TRBV3-2,15,.,CASSPFSGLSYEQYF,TGTGCCAGCAGCCCCTTTTCTGGGCTCTCCTACGAGCAGTACTTC
TRBJ2-7,once,TRBV28,13,.,CASSLGGPYEQYF,TGTGCCAGCAGCCTCGGGGGACCCTACGAGCAGTACTTC
TRBJ1-3,.,TRBV28,12,.,CASIVVGNTIYF,TGTGCCAGCATCGTTGTTGGAAACACCATATATTTT
TRBJ1-4,.,TRBV28,14,.,CASSDPGDDEKLFF,TGTGCCAGCAGTGATCCGGGGGACGATGAAAAACTGTTTTTT
TRBJ1-1,.,TRBV13,16,TRBD1,CASRRRDRGLNTEAFF,TGTGCCAGCAGACGCCGGGACAGGGGGTTGAACACTGAAGCTTTCTTT
TRBJ2-3,.,TRBV6-4,15,TRBD2,CASSVTSGEPDTQYF,TGTGCCAGCAGTGTGACTAGCGGGGAGCCAGATACGCAGTATTTT
TRBJ1-2,.,TRBV13,16,.,CASTNPYRGGDYGYTF,TGTGCCAGCACCAACCCGTACCGCGGGGGGGACTATGGCTACACCTTC
TRBJ2-1,.,TRBV27,13,.,CASSQTRDTKQFF,TGTGCCAGCAGTCAGACCCGGGACACCAAGCAGTTCTTC
TRBJ2-1,.,TRBV14,17,TRBD2,CASSQEEGSGRAVLQFF,TGTGCCAGCAGCCAAGAAGAGGGTAGCGGGAGGGCCGTCTTGCAGTTCTTC
TRBJ1-1,.,TRBV11-2,15,.,CASSLDSGGGTEAFF,TGTGCCAGCAGCTTAGATTCGGGGGGCGGCACTGAAGCTTTCTTT
TRBJ2-5,.,TRBV7-9,15,.,CASSLSTSGVETQYF,TGTGCCAGCAGCTTGTCCACGTCCGGGGTAGAGACCCAGTACTTC
TRBJ2-1,.,TRBV3-1/TRBV3-2,22,TRBD2,CASSQDTPKRGLAGKAYNEQFF,TGTGCCAGCAGCCAAGACACGCCTAAGCGGGGACTAGCGGGGAAGGCTTACAATGAGCAGTTCTTC
TRBJ2-3,.,TRBV11-3,14,TRBD2,CASSLLAGSDTQYF,TGTGCCAGCAGCTTACTAGCGGGGTCAGATACGCAGTATTTT
TRBJ2-3,.,TRBV5-1,16,TRBD1,CASSLQVGGLADTQYF,TGCGCCAGCAGCTTGCAGGTAGGGGGCCTTGCAGATACGCAGTATTTT
TRBJ2-2,.,TRBV2,15,.,CASSVRTSYTGELFF,TGTGCCAGCAGTGTAAGGACTTCCTACACCGGGGAGCTGTTTTTT
TRBJ1-2,once,TRBV9,14,TRBD1,CASSVDRATAGYTF,TGTGCCAGCAGTGTCGACAGGGCCACCGCGGGCTACACCTTC
TRBJ2-1,.,TRBV7-8,16,TRBD2,CASSSIPGTSVPEQFF,TGTGCCAGCAGCTCAATCCCCGGGACTAGCGTTCCTGAGCAGTTCTTC
TRBJ1-5,.,TRBV7-9,14,TRBD1,CASSLGTGEYALHF,TGTGCCAGCAGCTTAGGGACAGGGGAATATGCACTGCATTTT
TRBJ2-2,.,TRBV4-1,16,TRBD1,CASSQRTGMNTGELFF,TGCGCCAGCAGCCAGCGGACAGGGATGAACACCGGGGAGCTGTTTTTT
TRBJ2-1,.,TRBV13,17,TRBD2,CASSLGGDSPSYNEQFF,TGTGCCAGCAGCTTGGGGGGGGATTCCCCCTCCTACAATGAGCAGTTCTTC
TRBJ1-6,.,TRBV6-6,15,TRBD1,CASTEQGFVTSPLHF,TGTGCCAGCACCGAACAGGGGTTCGTCACTTCACCCCTCCACTTT
TRBJ1-2,.,TRBV3-1/TRBV3-2,16,.,CASSQGSRGTNYGYTF,TGTGCCAGCAGCCAAGGAAGTCGGGGAACTAACTATGGCTACACCTTC
TRBJ2-7,few,TRBV4-1,13,.,CASSQRQDLMQYF,TGCGCCAGCAGCCAACGACAGGATCTGATGCAGTACTTC
TRBJ2-4,once,TRBV7-6,17,.,CASSLEHQFLAKNIQYF,TGTGCCAGCAGCCTAGAACACCAATTTTTAGCCAAAAACATTCAGTACTTC
TRBJ2-1,once,TRBV7-8,15,TRBD2,CASGFGGALGNEQFF,TGTGCCAGCGGTTTCGGGGGGGCCCTGGGGAATGAGCAGTTCTTC
TRBJ2-1,.,TRBV14,15,TRBD2,CASSLRRGRHDEQFF,TGTGCCAGCAGCCTGCGGCGCGGGAGGCACGATGAGCAGTTCTTC
TRBJ2-5,.,TRBV3-1/TRBV3-2,15,TRBD1,CASSQETGGRETQYF,TGTGCCAGCAGCCAAGAGACAGGGGGCCGAGAGACCCAGTACTTC
TRBJ2-5,.,TRBV6-5,13,.,CASSRRGAETQYF,TGTGCCAGCAGTCGCAGGGGGGCGGAGACCCAGTACTTC
TRBJ1-2,.,TRBV28,12,.,CASSLADYGYTF,TGTGCCAGCAGTTTAGCAGACTATGGCTACACCTTC
TRBJ1-5,.,TRBV27,15,.,CASSFRRPSNQPQHF,TGTGCCAGCAGTTTCCGGCGGCCGAGCAATCAGCCCCAGCATTTT
TRBJ1-4,.,TRBV3-1/TRBV3-2,15,.,CASSQGWQGNEKLFF,TGTGCCAGCAGCCAAGGTTGGCAGGGTAATGAAAAACTGTTTTTT
TRBJ1-3,once,TRBV4-3,15,.,CASSQADSSGNTIYF,TGCGCCAGCAGCCAAGCTGACAGCTCCGGAAACACCATATATTTT
TRBJ2-3,.,TRBV30,15,.,CAWSYPSFSTDTQYF,TGTGCCTGGAGTTATCCCTCCTTTAGCACAGATACGCAGTATTTT
TRBJ1-1,.,TRBV2,13,.,CATTGSMNTEAFF,TGTGCCACCACGGGGTCCATGAACACTGAAGCTTTCTTT
TRBJ1-2,.,TRBV9,14,.,CASSEQGFGEGYTF,TGTGCCAGCAGCGAGCAGGGATTCGGAGAAGGCTACACCTTC
TRBJ2-7,.,TRBV12-3/TRBV12-4,13,.,CASSFSQGMQQYF,TGTGCCAGCAGTTTTTCCCAGGGAATGCAGCAGTACTTC
TRBJ2-1,.,TRBV29-1,14,.,CSVEDLQDYNEQFF,TGCAGCGTTGAAGATCTTCAGGACTACAATGAGCAGTTCTTC
TRBJ2-7,.,TRBV4-1,14,TRBD2,CASRERDYPDEQYF,TGCGCCAGCAGGGAAAGGGACTATCCTGACGAGCAGTACTTC
TRBJ2-7,.,TRBV2,11,TRBD2,CASNLSGGLAF,TGTGCCAGCAACCTTAGCGGGGGGCTAGCCTTC
TRBJ1-1,.,TRBV29-1,16,TRBD1,CSLTGGQGAWESEAFF,TGCAGCTTAACCGGGGGGCAGGGGGCCTGGGAGAGTGAAGCTTTCTTT
TRBJ2-7,.,TRBV7-8,15,.,CASSLSSDRAYEQYF,TGTGCCAGCAGCTTATCTAGCGACAGGGCCTACGAGCAGTACTTC